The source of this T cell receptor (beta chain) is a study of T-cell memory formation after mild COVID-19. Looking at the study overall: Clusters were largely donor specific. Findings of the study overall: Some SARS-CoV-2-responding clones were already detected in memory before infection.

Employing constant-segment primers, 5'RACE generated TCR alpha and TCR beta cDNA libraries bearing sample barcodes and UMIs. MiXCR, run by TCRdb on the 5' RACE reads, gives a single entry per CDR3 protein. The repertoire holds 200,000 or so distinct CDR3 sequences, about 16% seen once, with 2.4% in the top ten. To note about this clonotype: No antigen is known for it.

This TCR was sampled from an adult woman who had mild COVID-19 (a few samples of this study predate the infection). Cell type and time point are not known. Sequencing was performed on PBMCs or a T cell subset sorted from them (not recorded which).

The CDR3 protein is CASSQGKSGVPAFF. The DNA for the CDR3 is TGTGCCAGCAGCCAAGGAAAATCAGGGGTACCAGCTTTCTTT. The chain combines TRBV16 with TRBJ1-1; D is perhaps TRBD1 (6 bases). Germline assignment: CDR1 KGHSY and CDR2 FQNENV. The CDR3 has 14 residues. V was cut by 2 bases and J by 10 bases, with 17 bases left in between.